This TCR beta chain was retrieved from a study of OX40 agonist ivuxolimab in advanced cancers. For the study at large: In this cohort, patients received ivuxolimab, an agonistic anti-OX40 (CD134) antibody.

Clones were sequenced by immunoSEQ multiplex PCR, and TCRdb holds only the in-frame ones, with some missing. The sample has 15,000 or so clones; about 82% are singletons. Here the sequenced sample was CD4+ or CD8+ T cells sorted from blood, taken in a trial of the OX40 agonist ivuxolimab. The sequence derives from an adult with an advanced solid tumor such as melanoma, head and neck, liver or kidney cancer.

CDR3 sequence reads: CASSLWVAGGGEQFF. In DNA, the CDR3 is TGTGCCAGCAGCTTATGGGTAGCGGGGGGAGGTGAGCAGTTCTTC. The chain recombines TRBV11-2 with TRBJ2-1; 10 bases map to TRBD2. Trimming removed 2 bases from V and 9 bases from J; junction bases left unmatched: 7. The germline V gene encodes CDR1 SGHAT and CDR2 FQNNGV. The CDR3 sequence is 15 residues long.